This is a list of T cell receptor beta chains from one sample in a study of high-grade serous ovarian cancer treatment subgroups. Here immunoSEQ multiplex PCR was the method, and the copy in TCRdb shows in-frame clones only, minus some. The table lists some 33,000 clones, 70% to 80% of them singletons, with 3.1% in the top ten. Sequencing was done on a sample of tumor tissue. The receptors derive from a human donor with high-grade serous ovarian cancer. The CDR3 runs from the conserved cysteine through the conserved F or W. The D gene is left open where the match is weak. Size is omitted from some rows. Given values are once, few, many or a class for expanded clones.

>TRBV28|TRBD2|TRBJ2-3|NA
TGTGCCAGCACCTTAAGGGGAGGGCCGGGAGATACGCAGTATTTT
CASTLRGGPGDTQYF
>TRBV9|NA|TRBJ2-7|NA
TGTGCCAGCAGCCCACAATTAGGGACTCCCTACGAGCAGTACTTC
CASSPQLGTPYEQYF
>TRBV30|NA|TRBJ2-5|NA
TGTGCCTGGAGTGTGTCGAGAAGGAGGGTTGAGACCCAGTACTTC
CAWSVSRRRVETQYF
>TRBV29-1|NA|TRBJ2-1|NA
TGCAGCGTTGCCCTACCGGGACAGGGGACTAGCACTCGGGAGCAGTTCTTC
CSVALPGQGTSTREQFF
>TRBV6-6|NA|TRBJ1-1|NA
TGTGCCAGCAGTTACCTAGGCAGCACTGAAGCTTTCTTT
CASSYLGSTEAFF
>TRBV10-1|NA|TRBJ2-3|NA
TGCGCCAGCAGTGAGTCGAGCCCCGGGACTTTAAGTAGCACAGATACGCAGTATTTT
CASSESSPGTLSSTDTQYF
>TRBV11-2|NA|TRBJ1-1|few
TGTGCCAGCAGCAAGACATATCCCACTGAAGCTTTCTTT
CASSKTYPTEAFF
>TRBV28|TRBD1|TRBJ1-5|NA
TGTGCCAGCAGCAACACAGGGGGCAATCAGCCCCAGCATTTT
CASSNTGGNQPQHF
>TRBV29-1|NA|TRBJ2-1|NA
TGCAGCGTTGAGCGGGGTGCTCGGGGCTACAATGAGCAGTTCTTC
CSVERGARGYNEQFF
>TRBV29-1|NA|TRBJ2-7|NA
TGCAGCGGGAAATCCAGGGGTTCCTACGAGCAGTACTTC
CSGKSRGSYEQYF
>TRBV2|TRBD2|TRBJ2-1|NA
TGTGCCAGCAGTGAACGACTAGCGGGAATTAATGAGCAGTTCTTC
CASSERLAGINEQFF
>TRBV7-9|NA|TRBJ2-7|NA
TGTGCCAGCAGCTTAGGGTCGGGGGCCCAATACGAGCAGTACTTC
CASSLGSGAQYEQYF
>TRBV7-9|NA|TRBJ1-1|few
TGTGCCAGCAGCGCACGGCCAGAGGCTTTCTTT
CASSARPEAFF
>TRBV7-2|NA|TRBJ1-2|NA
TGTGCCAGCAGCTTCGTCAGGGATGGCTACACCTTC
CASSFVRDGYTF
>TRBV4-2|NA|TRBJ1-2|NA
TGTGCCAGCAGCCAAGTTCTGGGGGGAGAAGGCTACACCTTC
CASSQVLGGEGYTF
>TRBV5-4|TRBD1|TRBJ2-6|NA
TGTGCCAGCAGAATGGACAGGGATAATGGGGCCAACGTCCTGACTTTC
CASRMDRDNGANVLTF
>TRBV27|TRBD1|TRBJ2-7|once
TGTGCCAGCAGAGACAGGGGTAGCGACGAGCAGTACTTC
CASRDRGSDEQYF
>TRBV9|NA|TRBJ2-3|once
TGTGCCAGCAGCGTAGATGGGGAGGGGGTAAGCACAGATACGCAGTATTTT
CASSVDGEGVSTDTQYF
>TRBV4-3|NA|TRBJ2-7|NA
TGCGCCAGCAGCCAAGATTGGGGGAGCGTTTCCGAGCAGTACTTC
CASSQDWGSVSEQYF
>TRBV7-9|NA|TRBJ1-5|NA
TGTGCCAGCAGCTTAGGGGACGGCGGCAATCAGCCCCAGCATTTT
CASSLGDGGNQPQHF
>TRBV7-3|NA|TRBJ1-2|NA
TGTGCCAGCACCTTACGGGGGGGCGCCTTCTATGGCTACACCTTC
CASTLRGGAFYGYTF
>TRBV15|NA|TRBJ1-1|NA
TGTGCCACCAGCAGATCACATCCGAACACTGAAGCTTTCTTT
CATSRSHPNTEAFF
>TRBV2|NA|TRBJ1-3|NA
TGTGCCAGCAGTGAAAATGGGGACCCCTCTGGAAACACCATATATTTT
CASSENGDPSGNTIYF
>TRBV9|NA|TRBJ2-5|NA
TGTGCCAGCAGCGTTACCCAAGAGACCCAGTACTTC
CASSVTQETQYF
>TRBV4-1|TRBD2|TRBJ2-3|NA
TGCGCCAGCAGCCCCGGGACTAGCGGACGCACAGATACGCAGTATTTT
CASSPGTSGRTDTQYF
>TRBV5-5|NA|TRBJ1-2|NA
TGTGCCAGCAGCTTGGCCACAGAAACCTATGGCTACACCTTC
CASSLATETYGYTF
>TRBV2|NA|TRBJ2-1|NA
TGTGCCAGCAGTGGGGACCGGGACTTTCCGTTCTTC
CASSGDRDFPFF
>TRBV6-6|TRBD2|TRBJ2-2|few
TGTGCCAGCAGACTAGCGGGAGGGCCCGGGGAGCTGTTTTTT
CASRLAGGPGELFF
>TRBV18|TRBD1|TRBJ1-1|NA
TGTGCCAGCTCACCATCCCGACAGGGGGGGAACACTGAAGCTTTCTTT
CASSPSRQGGNTEAFF
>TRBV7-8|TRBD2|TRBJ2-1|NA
TGTGCCAGCAGCTTAGCAGGGCTAGCGGGATTTTACAATGAGCAGTTCTTC
CASSLAGLAGFYNEQFF
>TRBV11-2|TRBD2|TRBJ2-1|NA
TGTGCCAGCAGCTTAGATCGGCGGGAGAAGTACAATGAGCAGTTCTTC
CASSLDRREKYNEQFF
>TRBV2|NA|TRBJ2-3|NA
TGTGCCAGCAGTCCCTTGTCCGGGGTAAGGGGACTCCAGGTAACAGATACGCAGTATTTT
CASSPLSGVRGLQVTDTQYF
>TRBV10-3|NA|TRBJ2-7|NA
TGTGCCATCAGTGAAGGAGTTGGCCCAAGGGAGCAGTACTTC
CAISEGVGPREQYF
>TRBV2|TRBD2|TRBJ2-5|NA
TGTGCCAGCAGTGCGACCGGGACTATTAAAAGGGAGACCCAGTACTTC
CASSATGTIKRETQYF
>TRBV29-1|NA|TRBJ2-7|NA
TGCAGCGTCTTTCTAGGGGACCTCTCCTACGAGCAGTACTTC
CSVFLGDLSYEQYF
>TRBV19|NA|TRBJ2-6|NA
TGTGCCAGTAGTATAGGGCAGTTTGGGGCCAACGTCCTGACTTTC
CASSIGQFGANVLTF
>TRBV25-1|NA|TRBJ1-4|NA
TGTGCCAGCAGTGCACTGACAGCACCCGGGGAAAAACTGTTTTTT
CASSALTAPGEKLFF
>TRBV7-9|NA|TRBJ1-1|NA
TGTGCCAGCGAGACGGGCGGGACTGAAGCTTTCTTT
CASETGGTEAFF
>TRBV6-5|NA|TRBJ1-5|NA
TGTGCCAGCAGAGAGGGGAGTGGCAATCAGCCCCAGCATTTT
CASREGSGNQPQHF
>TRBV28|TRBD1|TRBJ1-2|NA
TGTGCCAGCAGCCTCAGGGACAGGCCTCTCTATGGCTACACCTTC
CASSLRDRPLYGYTF
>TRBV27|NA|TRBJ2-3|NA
TGTGCCAGCAATCCGGGACCTACGTCAGACACGCAGTATTTT
CASNPGPTSDTQYF
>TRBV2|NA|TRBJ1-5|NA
TGTGCCAGCACCTTTGACAGGACTAATCAGCCCCAGCATTTT
CASTFDRTNQPQHF
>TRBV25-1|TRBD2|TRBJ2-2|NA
TGTGCCAGCAGTGAAAGGGCAAGCGGGAGTTCTACCGGGGAGCTGTTTTTT
CASSERASGSSTGELFF
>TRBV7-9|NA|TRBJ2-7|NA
TGTGCCAGCAGCTACAACTACGAGCAGTACTTC
CASSYNYEQYF
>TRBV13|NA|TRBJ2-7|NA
TGTGCCAGCAGCCGACGCCAAACGAGTTTTGACGAGCAGTACTTC
CASSRRQTSFDEQYF
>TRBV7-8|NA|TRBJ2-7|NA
TGTGCCAGCAGCTCGCCCCGCTCCTACGAGCAGTACTTC
CASSSPRSYEQYF
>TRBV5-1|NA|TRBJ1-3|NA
TGCGCCAGCAGAGAGGGAGGGTCTGGAAACACCATATATTTT
CASREGGSGNTIYF
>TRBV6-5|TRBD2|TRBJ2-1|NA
TGTGCCAGCAGTTACATCGCGGGAGTAGATAATGAGCAGTTCTTC
CASSYIAGVDNEQFF
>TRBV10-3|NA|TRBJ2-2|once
TGTGCCATCAGTGAGTTTCCACTCTCGAACACCGGGGAGCTGTTTTTT
CAISEFPLSNTGELFF
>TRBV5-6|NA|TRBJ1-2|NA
TGTGCCAGCAGCCCTACTACCTTC
CASSPTTF
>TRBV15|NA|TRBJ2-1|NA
TGTGCCACCAGCAGAGATGGGTTAGCCGCCTACAATGAGCAGTTCTTC
CATSRDGLAAYNEQFF
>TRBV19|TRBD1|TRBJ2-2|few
TGTGCCAGTAGTAAGGACAGGGGTAACACCGGGGAGCTGTTTTTT
CASSKDRGNTGELFF
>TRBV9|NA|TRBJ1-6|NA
TGTGCCAGCAGCGGCGTGCAGGGCAATTCACCCCTCCACTTT
CASSGVQGNSPLHF
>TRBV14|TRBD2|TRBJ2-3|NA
TGTGCCAGCAGCCAAGGGGTCGGGGGGGATACGCAGTATTTT
CASSQGVGGDTQYF
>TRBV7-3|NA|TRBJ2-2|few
TGTGCCAGCAGCTCGACTCACTCCGGGTCAACCGGGGAGCTGTTTTTT
CASSSTHSGSTGELFF
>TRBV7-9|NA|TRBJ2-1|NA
TGTGCCAGCAGCAACTCGGGAGTTCAGGACGAGCAGTTCTTC
CASSNSGVQDEQFF
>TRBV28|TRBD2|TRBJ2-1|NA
TGTGCCAGCAGGCGCACCCTAGCGGGAGGGGCATACAATGAGCAGTTCTTC
CASRRTLAGGAYNEQFF